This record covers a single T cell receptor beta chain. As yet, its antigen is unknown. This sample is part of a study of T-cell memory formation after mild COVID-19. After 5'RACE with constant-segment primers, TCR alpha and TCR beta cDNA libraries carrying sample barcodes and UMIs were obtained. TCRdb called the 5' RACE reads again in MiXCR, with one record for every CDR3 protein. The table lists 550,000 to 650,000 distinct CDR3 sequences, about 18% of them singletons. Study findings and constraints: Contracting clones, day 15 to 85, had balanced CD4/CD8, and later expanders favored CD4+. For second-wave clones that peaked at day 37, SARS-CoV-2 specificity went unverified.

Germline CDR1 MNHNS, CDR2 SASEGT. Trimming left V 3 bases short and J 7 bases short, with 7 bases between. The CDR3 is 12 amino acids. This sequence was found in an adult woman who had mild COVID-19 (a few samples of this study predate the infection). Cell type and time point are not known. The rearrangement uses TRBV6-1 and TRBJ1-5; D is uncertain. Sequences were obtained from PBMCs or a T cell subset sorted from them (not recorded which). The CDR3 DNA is TGTGCCAGCAGTGAGCGGTTCCAGCCCCAGCATTTT. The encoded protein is CASSERFQPQHF.